This TCR beta chain comes out of a study of T cell repertoires in cytomegalovirus infection. In the study overall: Carrying CMV and the relevant HLA type showed in public TCR beta signatures. Study findings and constraints: There were HLA-C-restricted CMV-specific TCR beta clonotypes dominating the ex vivo response.

A note on this clonotype: Its antigen is currently unknown.

TCRdb reprocessed the reads with MiXCR, giving one entry per CDR3 protein. The sample holds some 320,000 distinct CDR3 sequences, 9.5% seen once. The sample taken for sequencing was PBMCs. This receptor was taken from a human donor in good health (CMV status not recorded). Some clones in this sample may be carry-over from other donors' samples.

The CDR3 coding sequence is TGTGCCAGCAGTTACTACATAGGACTTAGCACAGATACGCAGTATTTT. Its translation is CASSYYIGLSTDTQYF. This chain connects TRBV6-5 to TRBJ2-3; weak D call: TRBD2 (5 bases). The germline gives CDR1 MNHEY, CDR2 SVGAGI. The CDR3 extends over 16 amino acids. V lost 1 base and J lost 0, with 11 bases in between.